This T cell receptor (beta chain) was identified in a study of T cells in Graves' hyperthyroidism and ophthalmopathy. Study-level findings and limits: Through a model of 13 V-J features, ophthalmopathy was separated from stable hyperthyroidism.

Diagnosis relied on clinical symptoms, serum thyroxine and TRAb, thyroid ultrasound and orbital computed tomography. CDR1 is LNHNV, CDR2 YYDKDF, per germline (reference sequence). The ends lost 5 bases at V and 6 bases at J; junction bases unmatched: 5. This CDR3 comprises 14 residues. In the case of this clonotype: Its cognate antigen is unknown.

Using RNA transcripts as the source, TCR beta CDR3 regions were amplified. A set of HTBI primers served as the primers for a first-round RT-PCR of the TCR CDR3. MiXCR was run by TCRdb on the multiplex PCR reads, yielding one entry per CDR3 protein. The data show about half a million distinct CDR3 sequences, with roughly a sixth seen just once and about 29% held by the top ten. The source material was blood. The TCR sequence derives from a woman aged 25 to 39 with Graves' ophthalmopathy. The genes are TRBV15 and TRBJ2-1, with 9 nucleotides matching TRBD2. The CDR3 nucleotides read TGTGCCACCAGCCTGGCGGGAGGGATCAATGAGCAGTTCTTC. Translating gives CATSLAGGINEQFF.